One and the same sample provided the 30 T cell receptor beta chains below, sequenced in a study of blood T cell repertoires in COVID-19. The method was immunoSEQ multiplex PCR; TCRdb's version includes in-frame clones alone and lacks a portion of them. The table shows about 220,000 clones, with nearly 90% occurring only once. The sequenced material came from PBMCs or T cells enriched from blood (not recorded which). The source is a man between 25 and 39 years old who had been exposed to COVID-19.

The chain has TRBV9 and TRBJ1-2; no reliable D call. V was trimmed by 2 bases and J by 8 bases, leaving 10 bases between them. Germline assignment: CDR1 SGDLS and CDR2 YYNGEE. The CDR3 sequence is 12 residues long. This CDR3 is CASSVLGRGYTF. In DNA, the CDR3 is TGTGCCAGCAGCGTCCTTGGGAGGGGCTACACCTTC.

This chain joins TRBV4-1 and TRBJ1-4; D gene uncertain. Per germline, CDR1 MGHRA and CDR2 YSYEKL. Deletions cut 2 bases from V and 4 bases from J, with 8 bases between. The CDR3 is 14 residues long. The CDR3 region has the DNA TGCGCCAGCAGCCAATCCAGAAATAATGAAAAACTGTTTTTT. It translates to CASSQSRNNEKLFF.

CDR3 in amino acids: CASSVDRQGPRPLHF. CDR3 nucleotides: TGTGCCAGCAGCGTAGATCGGCAGGGGCCCCGGCCCCTCCACTTT. The genes are TRBV9 and TRBJ1-6, with a possible D match to TRBD1 (6 bases). V was trimmed by 0 bases and J by 13 bases, leaving 17 bases between them. The CDR3 is 15 amino acids. Germline loops: CDR1 SGDLS, CDR2 YYNGEE.

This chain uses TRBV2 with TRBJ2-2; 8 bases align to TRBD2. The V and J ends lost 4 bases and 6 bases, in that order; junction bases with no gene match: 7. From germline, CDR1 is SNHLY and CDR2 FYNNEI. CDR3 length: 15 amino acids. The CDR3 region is CASSGRTSISGELFF. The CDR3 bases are TGTGCCAGCAGTGGGAGGACTAGCATCTCCGGGGAGCTGTTTTTT.

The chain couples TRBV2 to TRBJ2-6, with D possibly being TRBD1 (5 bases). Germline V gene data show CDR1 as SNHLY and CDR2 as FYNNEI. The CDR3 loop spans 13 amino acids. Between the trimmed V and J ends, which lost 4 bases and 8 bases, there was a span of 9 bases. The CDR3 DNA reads TGTGCCAGCAGTGTAAGGGGAACCAACGTCCTGACTTTC. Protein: CASSVRGTNVLTF.

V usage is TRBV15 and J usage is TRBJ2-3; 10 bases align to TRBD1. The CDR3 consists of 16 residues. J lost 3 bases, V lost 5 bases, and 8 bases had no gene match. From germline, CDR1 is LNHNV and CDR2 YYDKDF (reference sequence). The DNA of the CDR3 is TGTGCCACCAGCCCGCGGGCGGGACAGGGGACAGATACGCAGTATTTT. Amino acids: CATSPRAGQGTDTQYF.

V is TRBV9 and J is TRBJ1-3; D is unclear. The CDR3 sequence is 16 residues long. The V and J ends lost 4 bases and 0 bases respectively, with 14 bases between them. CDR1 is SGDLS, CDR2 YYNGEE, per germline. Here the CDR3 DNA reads TGTGCCAGCAGCCCCCGAGGGCTTTTCTCTGGAAACACCATATATTTT. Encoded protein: CASSPRGLFSGNTIYF.

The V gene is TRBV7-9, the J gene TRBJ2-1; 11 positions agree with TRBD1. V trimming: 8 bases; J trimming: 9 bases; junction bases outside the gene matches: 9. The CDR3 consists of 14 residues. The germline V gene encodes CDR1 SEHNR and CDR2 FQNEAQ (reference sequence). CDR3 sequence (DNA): TGTGCCAGCGCTTGGACAGGGGGCCACAGTGAGCAGTTCTTC. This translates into CASAWTGGHSEQFF. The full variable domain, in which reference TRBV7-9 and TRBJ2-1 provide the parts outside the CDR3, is DTGVSQNPRHKITKRGQNVTFRCDPISEHNRLYWYRQTLGQGPEFLTYFQNEAQLEKSRLLSDRFSAERPKGSFSTLEIQRTEQGDSAMYLCASAWTGGHSEQFFGPGTRLTVL.

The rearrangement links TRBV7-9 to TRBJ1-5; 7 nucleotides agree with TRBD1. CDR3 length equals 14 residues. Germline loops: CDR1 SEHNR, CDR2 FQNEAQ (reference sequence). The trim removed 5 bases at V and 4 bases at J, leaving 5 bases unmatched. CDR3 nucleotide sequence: TGTGCCAGCAGCCGGGACAGTCGGAATCAGCCCCAGCATTTT. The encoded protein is CASSRDSRNQPQHF.

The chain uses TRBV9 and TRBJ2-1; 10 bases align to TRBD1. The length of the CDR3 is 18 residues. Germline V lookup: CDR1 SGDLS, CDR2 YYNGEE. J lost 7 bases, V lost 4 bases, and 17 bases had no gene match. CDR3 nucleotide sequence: TGTGCCAGCAGCAAAAAACCCCTCTGGGACAGGGGTTTGAATGAGCAGTTCTTC. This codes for CASSKKPLWDRGLNEQFF.

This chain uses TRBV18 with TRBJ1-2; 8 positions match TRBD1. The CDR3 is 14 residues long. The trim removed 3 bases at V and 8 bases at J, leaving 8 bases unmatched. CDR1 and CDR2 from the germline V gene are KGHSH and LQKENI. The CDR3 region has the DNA TGTGCCAGCTCACCGGGACGGACAGGGCACGGCTACACCTTC. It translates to CASSPGRTGHGYTF.

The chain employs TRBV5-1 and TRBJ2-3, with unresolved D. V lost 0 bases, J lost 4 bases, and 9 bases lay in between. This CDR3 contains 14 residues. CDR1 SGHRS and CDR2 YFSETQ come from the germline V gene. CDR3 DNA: TGCGCCAGCAGCTTGGGAGGCATCTCAGATACGCAGTATTTT. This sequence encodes CASSLGGISDTQYF.

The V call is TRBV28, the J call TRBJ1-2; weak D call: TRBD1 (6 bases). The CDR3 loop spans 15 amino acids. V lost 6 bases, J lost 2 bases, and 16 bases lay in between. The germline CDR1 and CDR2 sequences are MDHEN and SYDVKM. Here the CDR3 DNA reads TGTGCCAGCAGCCCCCCGGACAGTAGAAACTATGGCTACACCTTC. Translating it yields CASSPPDSRNYGYTF.

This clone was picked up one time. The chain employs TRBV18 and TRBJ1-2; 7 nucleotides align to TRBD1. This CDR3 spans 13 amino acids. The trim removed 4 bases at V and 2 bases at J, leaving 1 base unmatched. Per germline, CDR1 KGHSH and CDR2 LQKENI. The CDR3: CASSQTGNYGYTF. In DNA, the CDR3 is TGTGCCAGCTCACAGACAGGGAACTATGGCTACACCTTC. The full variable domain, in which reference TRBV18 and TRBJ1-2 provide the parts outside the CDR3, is NAGVMQNPRHLVRRRGQEARLRCSPMKGHSHVYWYRQLPEEGLKFMVYLQKENIIDESGMPKERFSAEFPKEGPSILRIQQVVRGDSAAYFCASSQTGNYGYTFGSGTRLTVV.

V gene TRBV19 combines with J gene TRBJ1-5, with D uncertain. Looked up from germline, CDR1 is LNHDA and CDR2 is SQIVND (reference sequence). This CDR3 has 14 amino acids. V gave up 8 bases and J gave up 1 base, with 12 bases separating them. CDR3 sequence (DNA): TGTGCCAGTCAAACCGGGGTGAGCAATCAGCCCCAGCATTTT. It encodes CASQTGVSNQPQHF.

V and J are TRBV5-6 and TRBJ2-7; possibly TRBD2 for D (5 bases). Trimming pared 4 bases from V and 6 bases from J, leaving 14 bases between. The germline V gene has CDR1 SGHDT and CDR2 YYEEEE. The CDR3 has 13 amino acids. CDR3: CASSPPSSSEQYF. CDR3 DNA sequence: TGTGCCAGCAGCCCGCCTTCTAGCAGCGAGCAGTACTTC. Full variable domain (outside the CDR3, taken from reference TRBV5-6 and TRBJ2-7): DAGVTQSPTHLIKTRGQQVTLRCSPKSGHDTVSWYQQALGQGPQFIFQYYEEEERQRGNFPDRFSGHQFPNYSSELNVNALLLGDSALYLCASSPPSSSEQYFGPGTRLTVT.

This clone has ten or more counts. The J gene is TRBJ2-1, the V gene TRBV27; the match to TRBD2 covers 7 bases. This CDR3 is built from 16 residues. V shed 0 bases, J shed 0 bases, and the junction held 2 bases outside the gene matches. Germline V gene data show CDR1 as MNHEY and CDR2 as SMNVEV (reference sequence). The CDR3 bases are TGTGCCAGCAGTTTATCTCTAGCGGCCTCCTACAATGAGCAGTTCTTC. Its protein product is CASSLSLAASYNEQFF.

The CDR3 sequence: CASSQALGQGLETQYF. The CDR3 DNA reads TGCGCCAGCAGCCAAGCCCTCGGACAGGGATTAGAGACCCAGTACTTC. J is TRBJ2-5 and V is TRBV4-1; 8 bases line up with TRBD1. The CDR3 is made up of 16 amino acids. In germline, CDR1 is MGHRA, CDR2 YSYEKL. The J segment lost 4 bases and the V segment lost 1 base, leaving 8 bases of the junction unmatched.

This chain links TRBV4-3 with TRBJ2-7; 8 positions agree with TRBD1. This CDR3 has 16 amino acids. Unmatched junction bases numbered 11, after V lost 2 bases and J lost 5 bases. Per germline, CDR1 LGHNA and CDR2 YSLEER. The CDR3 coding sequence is TGCGCCAGCAGCCAATCTTTCAGGGGGCGTATGGACGAGCAGTACTTC. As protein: CASSQSFRGRMDEQYF.

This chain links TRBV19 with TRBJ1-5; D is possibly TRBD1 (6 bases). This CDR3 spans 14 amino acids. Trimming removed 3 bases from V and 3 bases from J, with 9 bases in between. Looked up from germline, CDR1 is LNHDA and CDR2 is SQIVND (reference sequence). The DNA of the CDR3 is TGTGCCAGTAGTATTGACAGGAACAATCAGCCCCAGCATTTT. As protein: CASSIDRNNQPQHF. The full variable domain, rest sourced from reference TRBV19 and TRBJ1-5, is DGGITQSPKYLFRKEGQNVTLSCEQNLNHDAMYWYRQDPGQGLRLIYYSQIVNDFQKGDIAEGYSVSREKKESFPLTVTSAQKNPTAFYLCASSIDRNNQPQHFGDGTRLSIL.

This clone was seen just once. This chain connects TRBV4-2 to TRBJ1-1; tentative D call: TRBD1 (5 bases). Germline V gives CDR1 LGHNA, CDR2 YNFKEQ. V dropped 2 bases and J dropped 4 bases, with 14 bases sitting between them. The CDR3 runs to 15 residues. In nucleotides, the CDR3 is TGTGCCAGCAGCCAATATCAGGGATCCGTCACTGAAGCTTTCTTT. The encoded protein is CASSQYQGSVTEAFF.

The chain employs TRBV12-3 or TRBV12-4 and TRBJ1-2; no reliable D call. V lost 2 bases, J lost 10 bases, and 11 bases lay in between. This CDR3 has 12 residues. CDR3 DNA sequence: TGTGCCAGCAGTTTAATCCTGGCTGACTACACCTTC. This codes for CASSLILADYTF.

CDR3 nucleotide sequence: TGCGCCAGCATCGAGACAGGTACTGGCTACACCTTC. This translates into CASIETGTGYTF. The chain carries TRBV10-1 and TRBJ1-2, with TRBD1 as a possible D gene (6 bases). CDR3 length: 12 amino acids. Germline V gives CDR1 WNHNN, CDR2 SYGVQD (reference sequence). V dropped 7 bases and J dropped 7 bases, with 13 bases sitting between them.

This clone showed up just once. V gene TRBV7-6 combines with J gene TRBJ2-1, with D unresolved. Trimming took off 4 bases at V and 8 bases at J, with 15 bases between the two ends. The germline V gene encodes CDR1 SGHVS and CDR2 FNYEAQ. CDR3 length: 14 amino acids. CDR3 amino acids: CASSSPSQRDEQFF. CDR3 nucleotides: TGTGCCAGCAGCTCCCCGTCTCAGCGCGATGAGCAGTTCTTC. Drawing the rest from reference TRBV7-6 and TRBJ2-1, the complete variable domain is GAGVSQSPRYKVTKRGQDVALRCDPISGHVSLYWYRQALGQGPEFLTYFNYEAQQDKSGLPNDRFSAERPEGSISTLTIQRTEQRDSAMYRCASSSPSQRDEQFFGPGTRLTVL.

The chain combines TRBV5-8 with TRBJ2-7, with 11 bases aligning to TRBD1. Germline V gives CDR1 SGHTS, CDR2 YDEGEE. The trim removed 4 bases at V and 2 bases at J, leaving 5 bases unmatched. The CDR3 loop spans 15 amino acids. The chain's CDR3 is CASSPDRGPAYEQYF. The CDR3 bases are TGTGCCAGCAGCCCGGACAGGGGGCCGGCCTACGAGCAGTACTTC.

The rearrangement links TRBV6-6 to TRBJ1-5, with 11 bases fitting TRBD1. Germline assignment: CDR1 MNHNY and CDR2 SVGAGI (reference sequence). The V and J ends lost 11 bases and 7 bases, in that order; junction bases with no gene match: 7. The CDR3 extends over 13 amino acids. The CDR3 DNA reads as TGTGCCGTTGGGACAGGGGGTGGGCAGCCCCAGCATTTT. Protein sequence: CAVGTGGGQPQHF.

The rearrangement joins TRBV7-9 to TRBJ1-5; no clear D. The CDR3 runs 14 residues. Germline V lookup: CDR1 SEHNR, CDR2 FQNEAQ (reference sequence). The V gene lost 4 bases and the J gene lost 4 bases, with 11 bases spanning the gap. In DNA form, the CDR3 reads TGTGCCAGCAGCTCCTCTAGGAGTAATCAGCCCCAGCATTTT. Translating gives CASSSSRSNQPQHF.

Here the CDR3 reads CASSPLGQASYGYTF. The CDR3 nucleotides are TGTGCCAGCAGCCCCCTCGGACAGGCCAGCTATGGCTACACCTTC. The chain has TRBV7-2 and TRBJ1-2; TRBD1 agrees at 7 bases. CDR3 length: 15 amino acids. In germline, CDR1 is SGHTA, CDR2 FQGNSA. V was clipped by 5 bases and J by 4 bases; unmatched bases: 10. Complete variable domain (other parts from reference TRBV7-2 and TRBJ1-2): GAGVSQSPSNKVTEKGKDVELRCDPISGHTALYWYRQSLGQGLEFLIYFQGNSAPDKSGLPSDRFSAERTGGSVSTLTIQRTQQEDSAVYLCASSPLGQASYGYTFGSGTRLTVV.

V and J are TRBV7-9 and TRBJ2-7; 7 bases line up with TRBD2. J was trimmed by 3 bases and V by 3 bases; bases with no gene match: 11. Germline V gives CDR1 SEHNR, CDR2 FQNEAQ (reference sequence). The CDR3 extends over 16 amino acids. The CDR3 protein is CASSFTAGTIDYEQYF. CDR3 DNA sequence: TGTGCCAGCAGCTTTACAGCCGGGACTATCGACTACGAGCAGTACTTC.

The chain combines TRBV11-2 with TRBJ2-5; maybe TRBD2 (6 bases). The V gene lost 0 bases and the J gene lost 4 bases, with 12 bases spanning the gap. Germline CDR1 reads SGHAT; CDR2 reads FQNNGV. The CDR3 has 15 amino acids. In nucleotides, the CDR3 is TGTGCCAGCAGCTTAGAGAGGGGCGGGGTAGAGACCCAGTACTTC. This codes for CASSLERGGVETQYF.